This T cell receptor (beta chain) was identified in a study of T cell responses to AZD1222 COVID-19 vaccine. Study outcomes and limitations: Only after the peak T cell response were repertoires sampled. Among those given AZD1222, only six were seropositive at baseline.

Note on this clone: Its cognate antigen is unknown.

Profiling relied on immunoSEQ multiplex PCR, and the TCRdb table lists in-frame clones only, not all of them. This listing includes some 150,000 clones. The junction had 10 bases not matched to a gene; V was cut back by 5 bases and J by 7 bases. The CDR3 consists of 16 residues. The V gene's germline CDR1 is SGHAT and CDR2 FQNNGV. This receptor was identified in an adult in good health. The sample consisted of peripheral blood. The V and J genes are TRBV11-2 and TRBJ2-1, with 11 bases lining up with TRBD2. This CDR3 reads CASSLRLAGQGNEQFF. The CDR3 bases are TGTGCCAGCAGCCTAAGACTAGCGGGGCAGGGGAATGAGCAGTTCTTC.